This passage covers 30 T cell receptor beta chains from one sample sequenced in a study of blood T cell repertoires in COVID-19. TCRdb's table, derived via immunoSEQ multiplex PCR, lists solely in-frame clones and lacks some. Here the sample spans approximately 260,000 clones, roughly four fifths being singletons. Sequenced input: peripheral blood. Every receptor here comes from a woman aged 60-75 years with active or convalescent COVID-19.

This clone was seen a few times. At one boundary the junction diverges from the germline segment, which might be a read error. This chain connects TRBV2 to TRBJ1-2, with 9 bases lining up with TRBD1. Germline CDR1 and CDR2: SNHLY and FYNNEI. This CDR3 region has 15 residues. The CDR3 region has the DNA TGTGCCAGCAGAGAAGGGACAGGGCCCTACTATGGCTACACCTTC. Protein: CASREGTGPYYGYTF.

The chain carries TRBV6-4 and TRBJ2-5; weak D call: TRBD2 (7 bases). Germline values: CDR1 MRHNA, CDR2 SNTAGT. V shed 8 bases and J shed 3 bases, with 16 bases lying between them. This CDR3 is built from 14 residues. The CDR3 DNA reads TGTGCCAGCGAGGGGGGGTGTCCCAAAGAGACCCAGTACTTC. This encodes CASEGGCPKETQYF.

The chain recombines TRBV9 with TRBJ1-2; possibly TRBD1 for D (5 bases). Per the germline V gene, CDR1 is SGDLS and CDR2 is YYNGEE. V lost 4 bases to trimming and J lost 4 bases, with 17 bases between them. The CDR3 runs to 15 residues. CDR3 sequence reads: CASSPALLGGYGYTF. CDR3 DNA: TGTGCCAGCAGCCCCGCTCTTCTCGGGGGCTATGGCTACACCTTC.

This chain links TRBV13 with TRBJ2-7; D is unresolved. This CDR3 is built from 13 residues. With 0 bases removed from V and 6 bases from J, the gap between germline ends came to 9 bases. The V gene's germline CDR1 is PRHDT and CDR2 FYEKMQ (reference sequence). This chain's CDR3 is CASSLGTDPEQYF. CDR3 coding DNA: TGTGCCAGCAGCTTAGGTACAGACCCCGAGCAGTACTTC.

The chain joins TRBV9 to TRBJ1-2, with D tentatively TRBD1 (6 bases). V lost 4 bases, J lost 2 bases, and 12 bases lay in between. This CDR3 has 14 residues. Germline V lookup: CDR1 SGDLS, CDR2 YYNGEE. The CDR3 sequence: CASSPTGYNYGYTF. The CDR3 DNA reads TGTGCCAGCAGCCCAACAGGGTACAACTATGGCTACACCTTC.

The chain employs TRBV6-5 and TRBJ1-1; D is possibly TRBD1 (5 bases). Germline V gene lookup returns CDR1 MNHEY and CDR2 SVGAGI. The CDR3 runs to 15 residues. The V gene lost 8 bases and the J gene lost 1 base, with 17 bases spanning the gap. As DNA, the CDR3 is TGTGCCAGCTTTCTCTTCCAGGGTAGGAACACTGAAGCTTTCTTT. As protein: CASFLFQGRNTEAFF.

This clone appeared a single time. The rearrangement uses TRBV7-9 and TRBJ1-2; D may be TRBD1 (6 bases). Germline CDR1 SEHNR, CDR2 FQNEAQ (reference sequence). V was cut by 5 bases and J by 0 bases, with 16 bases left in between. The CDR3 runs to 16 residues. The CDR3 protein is CASSHSRTATNYGYTF. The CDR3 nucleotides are TGTGCCAGCAGCCACTCCCGGACAGCTACTAACTATGGCTACACCTTC.

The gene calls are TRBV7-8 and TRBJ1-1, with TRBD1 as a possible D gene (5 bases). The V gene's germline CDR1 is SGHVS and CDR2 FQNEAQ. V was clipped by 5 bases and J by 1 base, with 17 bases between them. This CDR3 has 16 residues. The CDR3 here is CASSPYWAGENTEAFF. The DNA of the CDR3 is TGTGCCAGCAGCCCATACTGGGCGGGGGAGAACACTGAAGCTTTCTTT. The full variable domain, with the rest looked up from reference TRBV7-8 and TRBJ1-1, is GAGVSQSPRYKVAKRGQDVALRCDPISGHVSLFWYQQALGQGPEFLTYFQNEAQLDKSGLPSDRFFAERPEGSVSTLKIQRTQQEDSAVYLCASSPYWAGENTEAFFGQGTRLTVV.

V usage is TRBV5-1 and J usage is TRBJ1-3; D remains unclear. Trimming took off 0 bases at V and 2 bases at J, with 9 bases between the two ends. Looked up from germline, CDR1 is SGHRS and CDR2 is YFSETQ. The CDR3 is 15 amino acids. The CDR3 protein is CASSLAWAAGNTIYF. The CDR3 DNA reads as TGCGCCAGCAGCTTGGCCTGGGCAGCTGGAAACACCATATATTTT.

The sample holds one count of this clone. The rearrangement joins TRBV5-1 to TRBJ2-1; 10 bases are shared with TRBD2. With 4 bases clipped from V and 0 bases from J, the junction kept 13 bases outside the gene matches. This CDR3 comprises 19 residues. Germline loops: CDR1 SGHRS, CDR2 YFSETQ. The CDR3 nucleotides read TGCGCCAGCAGCACGGGAAGTAGCGGGGGGCGCCGCTCCTACAATGAGCAGTTCTTC. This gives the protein CASSTGSSGGRRSYNEQFF.

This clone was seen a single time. The CDR3 is CATALSFSGNTIYF. DNA for the CDR3: TGTGCCACCGCACTGTCGTTCTCTGGAAACACCATATATTTT. This chain connects TRBV19 to TRBJ1-3, with no clear D. CDR1 and CDR2 from the germline V gene are LNHDA and SQIVND (reference sequence). V was cut by 10 bases and J by 0 bases, with 13 bases left in between. This CDR3 is built from 14 residues. Using reference TRBV19 and TRBJ1-3 for the parts outside the CDR3, the full variable domain is DGGITQSPKYLFRKEGQNVTLSCEQNLNHDAMYWYRQDPGQGLRLIYYSQIVNDFQKGDIAEGYSVSREKKESFPLTVTSAQKNPTAFYLCATALSFSGNTIYFGEGSWLTVV.

CDR3 bases: TGTGCCTGGAGGGCGGGAGGGACCTCCTACAATGAGCAGTTCTTC. Amino acid sequence: CAWRAGGTSYNEQFF. J is TRBJ2-1 and V is TRBV30; 9 nucleotides match TRBD2. V was pared by 3 bases and J by 0 bases, with 3 bases of the junction left unmatched. The V gene's germline CDR1 is GTSNPN and CDR2 SVGIG (reference sequence). The CDR3 sequence is 15 residues long.

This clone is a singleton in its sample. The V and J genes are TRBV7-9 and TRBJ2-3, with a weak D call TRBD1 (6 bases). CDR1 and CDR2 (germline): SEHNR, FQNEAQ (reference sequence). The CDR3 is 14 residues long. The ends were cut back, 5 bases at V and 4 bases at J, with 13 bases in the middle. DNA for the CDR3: TGTGCCAGCAGCCAGGGGATCACCCCAGATACGCAGTATTTT. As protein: CASSQGITPDTQYF.

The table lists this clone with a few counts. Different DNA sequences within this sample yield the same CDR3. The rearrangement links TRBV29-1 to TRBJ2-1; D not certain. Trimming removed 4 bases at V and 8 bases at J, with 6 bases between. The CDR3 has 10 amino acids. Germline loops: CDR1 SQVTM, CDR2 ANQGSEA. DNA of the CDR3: TGCAGCGTTGTGGGCGATGAGCAGTTCTTC. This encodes CSVVGDEQFF.

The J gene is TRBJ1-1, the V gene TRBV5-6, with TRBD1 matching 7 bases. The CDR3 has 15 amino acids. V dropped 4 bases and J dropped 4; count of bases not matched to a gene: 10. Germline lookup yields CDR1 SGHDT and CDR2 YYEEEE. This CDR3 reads CASSPLEGGGTEAFF. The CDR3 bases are TGTGCCAGCAGCCCCTTAGAAGGGGGCGGCACTGAAGCTTTCTTT.

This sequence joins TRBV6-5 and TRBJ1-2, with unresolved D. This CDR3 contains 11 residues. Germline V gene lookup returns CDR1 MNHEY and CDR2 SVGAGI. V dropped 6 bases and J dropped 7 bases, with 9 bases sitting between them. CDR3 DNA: TGTGCCAGCAGCCCGGGTCGTGGCTACACCTTC. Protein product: CASSPGRGYTF.

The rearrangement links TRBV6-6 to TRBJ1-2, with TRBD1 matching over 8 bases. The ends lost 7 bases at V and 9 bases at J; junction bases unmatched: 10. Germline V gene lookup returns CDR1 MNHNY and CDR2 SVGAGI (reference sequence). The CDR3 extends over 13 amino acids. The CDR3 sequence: CASTKTGESSYTF. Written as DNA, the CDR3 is TGTGCCAGCACTAAGACAGGGGAAAGTAGCTACACCTTC.

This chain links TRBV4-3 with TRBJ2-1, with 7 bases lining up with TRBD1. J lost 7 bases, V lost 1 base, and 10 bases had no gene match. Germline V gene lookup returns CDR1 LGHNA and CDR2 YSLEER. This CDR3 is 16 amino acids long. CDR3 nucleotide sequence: TGCGCCAGCAGCCAAGTTTCCCAGGGGGTGTGGAATGAGCAGTTCTTC. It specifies CASSQVSQGVWNEQFF.

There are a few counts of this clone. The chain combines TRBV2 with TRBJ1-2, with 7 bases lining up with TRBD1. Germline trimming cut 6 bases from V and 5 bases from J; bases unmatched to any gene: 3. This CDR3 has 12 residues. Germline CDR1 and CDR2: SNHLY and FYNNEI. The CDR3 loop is CASRGTVYGYTF. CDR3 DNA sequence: TGTGCCAGCAGAGGGACAGTATATGGCTACACCTTC.

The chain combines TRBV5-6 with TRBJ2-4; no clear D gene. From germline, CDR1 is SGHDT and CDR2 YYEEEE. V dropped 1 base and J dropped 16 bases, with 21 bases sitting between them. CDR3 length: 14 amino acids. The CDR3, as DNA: TGTGCCAGCAGCTTGAAAACGCCACGGTCTCAAATCTACTTC. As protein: CASSLKTPRSQIYF.

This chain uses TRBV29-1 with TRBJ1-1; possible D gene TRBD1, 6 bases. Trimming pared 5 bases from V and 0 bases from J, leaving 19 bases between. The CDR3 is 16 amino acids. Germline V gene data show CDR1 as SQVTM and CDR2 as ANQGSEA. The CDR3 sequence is CSVFQSQGPLNTEAFF. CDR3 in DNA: TGCAGCGTTTTCCAGTCGCAGGGGCCCCTGAACACTGAAGCTTTCTTT.

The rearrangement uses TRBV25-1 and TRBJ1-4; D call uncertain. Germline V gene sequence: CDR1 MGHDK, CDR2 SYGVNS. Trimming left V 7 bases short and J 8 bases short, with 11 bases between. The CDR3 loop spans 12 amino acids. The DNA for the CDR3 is TGTGCCAGCAATACTCTCGGGGAAAAACTGTTTTTT. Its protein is CASNTLGEKLFF.

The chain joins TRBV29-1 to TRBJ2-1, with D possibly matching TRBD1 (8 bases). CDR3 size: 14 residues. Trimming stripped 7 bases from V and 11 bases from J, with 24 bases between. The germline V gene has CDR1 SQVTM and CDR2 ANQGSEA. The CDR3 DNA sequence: TGCAGCGGGGAGGGACAGGTCTGGGGAGGGAAGCAGTTCTTC. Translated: CSGEGQVWGGKQFF.

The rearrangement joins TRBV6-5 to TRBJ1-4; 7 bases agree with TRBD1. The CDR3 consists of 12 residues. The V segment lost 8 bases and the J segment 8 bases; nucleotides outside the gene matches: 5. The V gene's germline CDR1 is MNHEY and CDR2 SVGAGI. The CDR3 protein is CASLEQGEKLFF. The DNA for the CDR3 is TGTGCCAGCTTAGAACAGGGGGAAAAACTGTTTTTT.

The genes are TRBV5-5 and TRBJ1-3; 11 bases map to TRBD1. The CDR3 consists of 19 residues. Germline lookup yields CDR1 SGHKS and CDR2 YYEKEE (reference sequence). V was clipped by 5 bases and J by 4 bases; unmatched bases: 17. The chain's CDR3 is CASSPGVPDRGPRGNTIYF. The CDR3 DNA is TGTGCCAGCAGTCCTGGGGTCCCGGACAGGGGGCCAAGAGGAAACACCATATATTTT. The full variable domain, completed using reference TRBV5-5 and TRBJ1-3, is DAGVTQSPTHLIKTRGQQVTLRCSPISGHKSVSWYQQVLGQGPQFIFQYYEKEERGRGNFPDRFSARQFPNYSSELNVNALLLGDSALYLCASSPGVPDRGPRGNTIYFGEGSWLTVV.

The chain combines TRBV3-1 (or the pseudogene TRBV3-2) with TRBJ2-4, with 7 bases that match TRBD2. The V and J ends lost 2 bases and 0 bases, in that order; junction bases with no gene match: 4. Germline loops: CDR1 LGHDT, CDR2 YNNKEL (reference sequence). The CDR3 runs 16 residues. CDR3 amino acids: CASSQSGVLAKNIQYF. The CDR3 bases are TGTGCCAGCAGCCAAAGCGGGGTCTTAGCCAAAAACATTCAGTACTTC.

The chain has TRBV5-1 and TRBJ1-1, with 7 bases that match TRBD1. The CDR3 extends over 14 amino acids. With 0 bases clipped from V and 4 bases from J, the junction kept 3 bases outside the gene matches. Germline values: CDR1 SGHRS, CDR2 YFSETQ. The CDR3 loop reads CASSLVSGGTEAFF. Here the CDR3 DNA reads TGCGCCAGCAGCTTGGTTTCAGGGGGCACTGAAGCTTTCTTT.

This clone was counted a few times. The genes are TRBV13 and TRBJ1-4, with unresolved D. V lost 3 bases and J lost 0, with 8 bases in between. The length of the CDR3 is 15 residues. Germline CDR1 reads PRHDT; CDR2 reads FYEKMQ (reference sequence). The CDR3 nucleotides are TGTGCCAGCAGCTTGCGGAGTCCAACTAATGAAAAACTGTTTTTT. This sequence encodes CASSLRSPTNEKLFF.

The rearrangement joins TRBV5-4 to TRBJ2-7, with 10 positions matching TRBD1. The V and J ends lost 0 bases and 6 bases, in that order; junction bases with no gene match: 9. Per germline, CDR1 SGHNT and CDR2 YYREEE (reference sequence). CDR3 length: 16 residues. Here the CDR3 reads CASSLGSPGQGSEQYF. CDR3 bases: TGTGCCAGCAGCTTGGGCTCTCCGGGACAGGGGAGCGAGCAGTACTTC.

The CDR3 DNA sequence: TGTGCCAGCAGTCAAGACAGACCTGGAGGGTATGAAAAACTGTTTTTT. It is translated as CASSQDRPGGYEKLFF. The rearrangement links TRBV6-1 to TRBJ1-4, with a weak D call TRBD1 (5 bases). The CDR3 runs to 16 residues. CDR1 is MNHNS and CDR2 is SASEGT in the germline V gene. V was trimmed by 5 bases and J by 6 bases, leaving 19 bases between them.